Shown below are 29 T cell receptor beta chains from a single sample sequenced in a study of blood T cell repertoires in COVID-19. Profiling relied on immunoSEQ multiplex PCR, and the TCRdb table lists in-frame clones only, not all of them. The table shows approximately 400,000 clones, with around 87% occurring only once. Source material: PBMCs or T cells enriched from blood (not recorded which). These receptors were obtained from a man aged 25 to 40 who had recovered from COVID-19.

V and J are TRBV11-3 and TRBJ1-1; the D is unclear. Per the germline V gene, CDR1 is SGHNT and CDR2 is YENEEA. CDR3 length: 15 amino acids. Trimming removed 1 base at V and 0 bases at J, with 9 bases between. The CDR3 is CASSLGTGLNTEAFF. Here the CDR3 DNA reads TGTGCCAGCAGCTTAGGTACGGGTTTGAACACTGAAGCTTTCTTT.

The V and J genes are TRBV25-1 and TRBJ2-1, with D possibly TRBD2 on 5 matching bases. V lost 1 base to trimming and J lost 8 bases, with 15 bases between them. Germline loops: CDR1 MGHDK, CDR2 SYGVNS. This CDR3 comprises 15 residues. CDR3 sequence reads: CASSESGKAAHEQFF. CDR3 DNA sequence: TGTGCCAGCAGTGAATCGGGGAAAGCGGCCCATGAGCAGTTCTTC. Combining the CDR3 with reference TRBV25-1 and TRBJ2-1 gives the whole variable domain EADIYQTPRYLVIGTGKKITLECSQTMGHDKMYWYQQDPGMELHLIHYSYGVNSTEKGDLSSESTVSRIRTEHFPLTLESARPSHTSQYLCASSESGKAAHEQFFGPGTRLTVL.

Comment on this clone: Distinct nucleotide sequences in the sample also encode this CDR3. CDR3 in DNA: TGTGCCAGCAGTTACGGGCAGGGCCGTACTGAAGCTTTCTTT. The encoded protein is CASSYGQGRTEAFF. The V and J genes are TRBV6-5 and TRBJ1-1; possible D gene TRBD1, 5 bases. This CDR3 contains 14 residues. Germline lookup yields CDR1 MNHEY and CDR2 SVGAGI. V was cut by 2 bases and J by 5 bases, with 12 bases left in between.

About this clone: Distinct nucleotide sequences in the sample also encode this CDR3. The rearrangement joins TRBV5-1 to TRBJ2-3; 10 nucleotides match TRBD1. The CDR3 is 15 amino acids. V shed 4 bases and J 1 base; nucleotides not matched to a gene: 3. The V gene's germline CDR1 is SGHRS and CDR2 YFSETQ. DNA of the CDR3: TGCGCCAGCAGCCTCGGACAGGGGGGCACAGATACGCAGTATTTT. It specifies CASSLGQGGTDTQYF. Variable domain in full (rest from reference TRBV5-1 and TRBJ2-3): KAGVTQTPRYLIKTRGQQVTLSCSPISGHRSVSWYQQTPGQGLQFLFEYFSETQRNKGNFPGRFSGRQFSNSRSEMNVSTLELGDSALYLCASSLGQGGTDTQYFGPGTRLTVL.

The genes are TRBV14 and TRBJ1-1; 7 bases match TRBD1. V shed 5 bases, J shed 5 bases, and the junction held 8 bases outside the gene matches. Germline CDR1 SGHDN, CDR2 FVKESK. This CDR3 is 14 amino acids long. CDR3 nucleotide sequence: TGTGCCAGCAGCGCTCGACAGGGTTTGACTGAAGCTTTCTTT. Translation: CASSARQGLTEAFF.

This clone was counted only a few times. This chain joins TRBV3-1 (or the pseudogene TRBV3-2) and TRBJ2-7; maybe TRBD1 (5 bases). Per the germline V gene, CDR1 is LGHDT and CDR2 is YNNKEL (reference sequence). This CDR3 has 14 residues. V was shortened by 3 bases and J by 7 bases, with 16 bases between the two germline ends. The CDR3 DNA reads as TGTGCCAGCAGCCAGGGCTCTAGGGGTGGTGAGCAGTACTTC. The encoded protein is CASSQGSRGGEQYF.

The genes are TRBV11-2 and TRBJ1-6, with D unresolved. This CDR3 has 15 residues. The germline V gene has CDR1 SGHAT and CDR2 FQNNGV. V was clipped by 5 bases and J by 11 bases, with 19 bases between them. The CDR3 DNA follows: TGTGCCAGCAGCGCGACGGGGTTGGGCAGAACACCCCTCCACTTT. It is translated as CASSATGLGRTPLHF.

This chain joins TRBV7-9 and TRBJ1-5; 10 nucleotides agree with TRBD1. Germline V gene sequence: CDR1 SEHNR, CDR2 FQNEAQ (reference sequence). V dropped 5 bases and J dropped 5; count of bases not matched to a gene: 3. The CDR3 loop spans 14 amino acids. CDR3 sequence: CASSPGTGDQPQHF. In DNA form, the CDR3 reads TGTGCCAGCAGCCCCGGGACAGGGGATCAGCCCCAGCATTTT.

This CDR3 reads CASSQGLIDTQYF. The CDR3 coding sequence is TGTGCCAGCTCCCAGGGGCTAATAGATACGCAGTATTTT. The chain joins TRBV9 to TRBJ2-3; perhaps TRBD1 as D (6 bases). Germline V gene sequence: CDR1 SGDLS, CDR2 YYNGEE. Trimming shortened V by 7 bases and J by 5 bases, and 14 bases separated the two germline ends. This CDR3 region has 13 residues.

This sequence joins TRBV2 and TRBJ2-7; no clear D gene. CDR3 length: 14 residues. The V gene lost 2 bases and the J gene lost 0 bases, with 8 bases spanning the gap. CDR1 is SNHLY, CDR2 FYNNEI, per germline. The CDR3 spells CASSERLSSYEQYF. The CDR3 DNA reads TGTGCCAGCAGTGAACGATTGAGCTCCTACGAGCAGTACTTC. Full variable domain (outside the CDR3, taken from reference TRBV2 and TRBJ2-7): EPEVTQTPSHQVTQMGQEVILRCVPISNHLYFYWYRQILGQKVEFLVSFYNNEISEKSEIFDDQFSVERPDGSNFTLKIRSTKLEDSAMYFCASSERLSSYEQYFGPGTRLTVT.

The chain employs TRBV30 and TRBJ1-6; D is unclear. This CDR3 spans 14 amino acids. The V gene's germline CDR1 is GTSNPN and CDR2 SVGIG (reference sequence). Deletions cut 6 bases from V and 4 bases from J, with 13 bases between. The CDR3 DNA reads TGTGCCTGCTCGCAGGCCGCTTATAATTCACCCCTCCACTTT. Protein sequence: CACSQAAYNSPLHF. Filled out from reference TRBV30 and TRBJ1-6, the complete variable domain reads SQTIHQWPATLVQPVGSPLSLECTVEGTSNPNLYWYRQAAGRGLQLLFYSVGIGQISSEVPQNLSASRPQDRQFILSSKKLLLSDSGFYLCACSQAAYNSPLHFGNGTRLTVT.

The chain is built from TRBV5-1 and TRBJ1-1; no firm D call. The CDR3 totals 14 residues. V lost 4 bases to trimming and J lost 4 bases, with 14 bases between them. Per germline, CDR1 SGHRS and CDR2 YFSETQ. DNA for the CDR3: TGCGCCAGCAGCACCGGGGAAGGAGGCACTGAAGCTTTCTTT. Translated: CASSTGEGGTEAFF.

This clone was seen a few times. The V gene is TRBV2, the J gene TRBJ1-6; D uncertain. The CDR3 sequence is 13 residues long. Trimming took 3 bases from V and 4 from J, leaving 4 bases between them. Germline loops: CDR1 SNHLY, CDR2 FYNNEI. CDR3 region: CASSDQYNSPLHF. The CDR3 coding sequence is TGTGCCAGCAGTGACCAGTATAATTCACCCCTCCACTTT.

The CDR3 nucleotides are TGTGCCTGGAGTGGACAGGACGGGAATGGCTACACCTTC. Translating gives CAWSGQDGNGYTF. The chain is built from TRBV30 and TRBJ1-2, with D possibly matching TRBD1 (6 bases). CDR3 length: 13 residues. V shed 1 base and J shed 6 bases, with 12 bases lying between them. In germline, CDR1 is GTSNPN, CDR2 SVGIG (reference sequence).

The chain has TRBV11-2 and TRBJ1-1, with D tentatively TRBD1 (6 bases). Trimming took 1 base from V and 10 from J, leaving 13 bases between them. From germline, CDR1 is SGHAT and CDR2 FQNNGV. The CDR3 consists of 13 residues. CDR3 bases: TGTGCCAGCAGCTTAGGTGACAGGACCGGAGCTTTCTTT. Its translation: CASSLGDRTGAFF.

The V call is TRBV9, the J call TRBJ2-3; possible D gene TRBD2, 6 bases. The CDR3 is 14 residues long. Germline V CDR1 and CDR2: SGDLS, YYNGEE. V lost 4 bases to trimming and J lost 2 bases, with 11 bases between them. CDR3 in DNA: TGTGCCAGCAGCCTAGGACTAAACACAGATACGCAGTATTTT. This gives the protein CASSLGLNTDTQYF.

The rearrangement joins TRBV20-1 to TRBJ2-2, with TRBD1 matching 8 bases. Germline V gene sequence: CDR1 DFQATT, CDR2 SNEGSKA (reference sequence). Trimming cost V 3 bases and J 7 bases; bases outside gene matches: 4. CDR3 length: 13 residues. CDR3 in amino acids: CSASQGAYGELFF. CDR3 coding DNA: TGCAGTGCTAGTCAGGGGGCCTACGGGGAGCTGTTTTTT.

The chain combines TRBV25-1 with TRBJ1-1; TRBD1 matches at 9 bases. V shed 6 bases and J 4 bases; nucleotides not matched to a gene: 6. CDR3 size: 14 residues. The germline gives CDR1 MGHDK, CDR2 SYGVNS. The CDR3 loop is CASREGQGGTEAFF. In DNA, the CDR3 is TGTGCCAGCAGAGAGGGACAGGGTGGCACTGAAGCTTTCTTT.

The gene calls are TRBV4-1 and TRBJ2-2; maybe TRBD2 (6 bases). Germline CDR1 MGHRA, CDR2 YSYEKL. The CDR3 runs 15 residues. The V and J ends lost 5 bases and 0 bases respectively, with 10 bases between them. The CDR3 DNA sequence: TGCGCCAGCAGCTACCGACTAGCGAACACCGGGGAGCTGTTTTTT. This codes for CASSYRLANTGELFF.

This rearrangement joins TRBV5-1 to TRBJ1-5; a possible D gene is TRBD1 (5 bases). Trimming took 6 bases from V and 0 from J, leaving 28 bases between them. Germline V lookup: CDR1 SGHRS, CDR2 YFSETQ. The CDR3 consists of 20 residues. The CDR3 DNA follows: TGCGCCAGCATCCTCAAGCCCCAACGACAGAACCAATATAGCAATCAGCCCCAGCATTTT. Amino acid sequence: CASILKPQRQNQYSNQPQHF.

V is TRBV11-2 and J is TRBJ1-2, with D tentatively TRBD1 (5 bases). Germline assignment: CDR1 SGHAT and CDR2 FQNNGV. Trimming stripped 5 bases from V and 3 bases from J, with 16 bases between. The CDR3 has 15 amino acids. CDR3 region: CASSRRGGSDYGYTF. DNA of the CDR3: TGTGCCAGCAGCCGACGGGGGGGGTCGGACTATGGCTACACCTTC. Filled out from reference TRBV11-2 and TRBJ1-2, the complete variable domain reads EAGVAQSPRYKIIEKRQSVAFWCNPISGHATLYWYQQILGQGPKLLIQFQNNGVVDDSQLPKDRFSAERLKGVDSTLKIQPAKLEDSAVYLCASSRRGGSDYGYTFGSGTRLTVV.

The chain employs TRBV12-3 or TRBV12-4 and TRBJ1-2; tentatively, D is TRBD1 (6 bases). The CDR3 consists of 13 residues. V was shortened by 6 bases and J by 6 bases, with 14 bases between the two germline ends. In nucleotides, the CDR3 is TGTGCCAGCAGCCGAGGACAGTTTGATGGCTACACCTTC. It codes for CASSRGQFDGYTF.

Concerning this clone: Distinct nucleotide sequences in the sample also encode this CDR3. The chain employs TRBV30 and TRBJ1-5; D remains ambiguous. Germline lookup yields CDR1 GTSNPN and CDR2 SVGIG (reference sequence). This CDR3 contains 13 residues. V lost 3 bases to trimming and J lost 2 bases, with 8 bases between them. The CDR3 DNA follows: TGTGCCTGGAGCGGCGGTGGCAATCAGCCCCAGCATTTT. Translating gives CAWSGGGNQPQHF.

A single count supports this clone. The chain carries TRBV7-9 and TRBJ1-1; 12 bases are a match to TRBD1. The CDR3 consists of 16 residues. The J segment lost 7 bases and the V segment lost 0 bases, leaving 6 bases of the junction unmatched. Per the germline V gene, CDR1 is SEHNR and CDR2 is FQNEAQ (reference sequence). The CDR3 sequence: CASSLASGTGGGEAFF. The CDR3 DNA follows: TGTGCCAGCAGCTTAGCGTCAGGGACAGGGGGCGGTGAAGCTTTCTTT.

The rearrangement uses TRBV7-6 and TRBJ2-7; tentative D call: TRBD1 (5 bases). The CDR3 runs 15 residues. Germline-derived CDR1 and CDR2 are SGHVS and FNYEAQ. V gave up 2 bases and J gave up 2 bases, with 13 bases separating them. The CDR3 loop reads CASSLISGSAYEQYF. Here the CDR3 DNA reads TGTGCCAGCAGCTTAATCTCAGGGTCGGCCTACGAGCAGTACTTC. Based on the CDR3 plus reference TRBV7-6 and TRBJ2-7, the full variable domain is GAGVSQSPRYKVTKRGQDVALRCDPISGHVSLYWYRQALGQGPEFLTYFNYEAQQDKSGLPNDRFSAERPEGSISTLTIQRTEQRDSAMYRCASSLISGSAYEQYFGPGTRLTVT.

This rearrangement joins TRBV5-6 to TRBJ2-3, with TRBD1 as a possible D gene (6 bases). V was pared by 4 bases and J by 2 bases, with 11 bases between. Per germline, CDR1 SGHDT and CDR2 YYEEEE. CDR3 length: 14 residues. The CDR3 nucleotides read TGTGCCAGCAGCAGGACAGCCTACACAGATACGCAGTATTTT. Amino acids: CASSRTAYTDTQYF.

This chain joins TRBV27 and TRBJ2-2, with TRBD1 matching 10 bases. Trimming cost V 10 bases and J 6 bases; bases outside gene matches: 8. CDR1 is MNHEY, CDR2 SMNVEV, per germline (reference sequence). The CDR3 length is 14 residues. The CDR3 DNA reads TGTGCCACCTGGACAGGGGGAATCCCCGGGGAGCTGTTTTTT. It specifies CATWTGGIPGELFF.

The chain links TRBV23-1 to TRBJ1-2; no definite D call. TRBV23-1 is annotated as an ORF whose role is uncertain. Trimming cost V 0 bases and J 2 bases, with 16 bases left between them. This CDR3 is 17 amino acids long. CDR3 loop: CASSQSPKVGGNYGYTF. CDR3 DNA sequence: TGCGCCAGCAGTCAATCTCCGAAGGTAGGAGGAAACTATGGCTACACCTTC.

This chain links TRBV4-1 with TRBJ2-3; 11 bases are a match to TRBD2. Germline V gene lookup returns CDR1 MGHRA and CDR2 YSYEKL. The CDR3 sequence is 18 residues long. With V trimmed by 4 bases and J by 5 bases, 14 bases remained unmatched. CDR3 sequence: CASSPSGASGGPGDTQYF. CDR3 in DNA: TGCGCCAGCAGCCCTTCAGGGGCTAGCGGGGGGCCAGGAGATACGCAGTATTTT.